Below, 2 T cell receptor beta chains from the same sample are listed, as sequenced in a study of T cell responses to AZD1222 COVID-19 vaccine. Only in-frame clones appear in the TCRdb table, and some are missing; sequencing was by immunoSEQ multiplex PCR. Of 25,000 to 35,000 clones listed, 78% are singletons. Sample: peripheral blood, taken on day 0 of AZD1222 vaccination. Receptors originate from an adult in good health.

The chain links TRBV29-1 to TRBJ2-7; 10 bases agree with TRBD1. The J segment lost 4 bases and the V segment lost 6 bases, leaving 3 bases of the junction unmatched. The CDR3 is 12 residues long. CDR1 and CDR2 (germline): SQVTM, ANQGSEA. The CDR3 region is CSVKGQGYEQYF. In DNA, the CDR3 is TGCAGCGTAAAGGGACAGGGGTACGAGCAGTACTTC.

The chain uses TRBV5-4 and TRBJ2-5; 7 bases agree with TRBD2. After removal of 2 bases from V and 4 bases from J, the junction contained 2 bases not matched to a gene. The CDR3 loop spans 13 amino acids. The germline gives CDR1 SGHNT, CDR2 YYREEE (reference sequence). The CDR3 coding sequence is TGTGCCAGCAGCTTTACGGGGGGAGAGACCCAGTACTTC. Translated: CASSFTGGETQYF.